These 23 T cell receptor beta chains came from one sample sequenced in a study of shared clonotypes between healthy human individuals. Profiled with immunoSEQ multiplex PCR; TCRdb holds only in-frame clones, not every one. Found here are millions of clones, 90% to 95% of them singletons; the top ten hold 0.3% to 0.4%. The sample comprised naive CD4+ T cells from PBMCs. Subset noted: CD45RA+ positively selected. These receptors originate from a man aged 18 to 30 in good health. Some clones in this sample may be carry-over from other donors' samples.

The chain links TRBV5-1 to TRBJ2-3; D is unclear. Germline loops: CDR1 SGHRS, CDR2 YFSETQ. This CDR3 has 12 residues. Trimming removed 4 bases at V and 6 bases at J, with 9 bases between. The CDR3 bases are TGCGCCAGCAGCGTCAAAGGGGATACGCAGTATTTT. Protein: CASSVKGDTQYF.

This chain joins TRBV7-8 and TRBJ2-2; D is ambiguous. Trimming pared 2 bases from V and 8 bases from J, leaving 3 bases between. The CDR3 totals 11 residues. Germline CDR1 SGHVS, CDR2 FQNEAQ. The CDR3 sequence: CASSLLGELFF. CDR3 coding DNA: TGTGCCAGCAGCTTACTGGGGGAGCTGTTTTTT.

On this clone: Additional DNA sequences in this sample encode the identical CDR3. The chain employs TRBV7-2 and TRBJ2-5; D is perhaps TRBD1 or TRBD2 (5 bases each). Germline CDR1 SGHTA, CDR2 FQGNSA. Trimming pared 1 base from V and 5 bases from J, leaving 17 bases between. The CDR3 is made up of 16 amino acids. The DNA for the CDR3 is TGTGCCAGCAGCTTAGTTGGGACCGGTGGGCAGGAGACCCAGTACTTC. Protein product: CASSLVGTGGQETQYF.

A word on this clone: The same CDR3 can be traced to other DNA sequences in this sample. The J gene is TRBJ1-2, the V gene TRBV28; a possible D gene is TRBD1 (5 bases). The CDR3 spans 12 residues. The germline V and J ends were trimmed by 3 bases and 4 bases, with 6 bases remaining between them. Germline assignment: CDR1 MDHEN and CDR2 SYDVKM. CDR3 loop: CASSFGAYGYTF. The CDR3 DNA is TGTGCCAGCAGTTTTGGGGCCTATGGCTACACCTTC.

CDR3: CASSLSGGANVLTF. In DNA form, the CDR3 reads TGTGCCAGCAGTTTATCTGGCGGGGCCAACGTCCTGACTTTC. The chain employs TRBV28 and TRBJ2-6; D unclear. Between the trimmed V and J ends, which lost 1 base and 4 bases, there was a span of 5 bases. Germline CDR1 and CDR2: MDHEN and SYDVKM. The CDR3 extends over 14 amino acids.

Worth noting for this clone: Other DNA variants within this sample encode the same CDR3. The CDR3: CSARDRGTQYF. The CDR3, as DNA: TGCAGTGCTAGAGATCGGGGGACCCAGTACTTC. The chain employs TRBV20-1 and TRBJ2-5; D possibly corresponds to TRBD2 (5 bases). The CDR3 consists of 11 residues. CDR1 and CDR2 (germline): DFQATT, SNEGSKA (reference sequence). V lost 0 bases and J lost 7, with 6 bases in between.

The chain carries TRBV5-1 and TRBJ2-7; D is unclear. V lost 4 bases, J lost 2 bases, and 16 bases lay in between. Germline V gives CDR1 SGHRS, CDR2 YFSETQ. CDR3 length: 15 amino acids. The CDR3 loop is CASSPSDGSPYEQYF. The DNA for the CDR3 is TGCGCCAGCAGCCCCTCTGATGGGTCACCCTACGAGCAGTACTTC.

The chain employs TRBV6-1 and TRBJ1-2, with D uncertain. CDR1 is MNHNS and CDR2 is SASEGT in the germline V gene. V was clipped by 3 bases and J by 2 bases, with 13 bases between them. The CDR3 has 15 amino acids. In nucleotides, the CDR3 is TGTGCCAGCAGTGAGTCCCCGTTGAGGAACTATGGCTACACCTTC. Its translation is CASSESPLRNYGYTF.

J is TRBJ2-7 and V is TRBV6-5, with TRBD1 identical over 10 bases. The V gene's germline CDR1 is MNHEY and CDR2 SVGAGI. The V gene end was trimmed by 4 bases and the J gene end by 6 bases; junction bases not matched to a gene: 9. The CDR3 spans 15 residues. CDR3 sequence (DNA): TGTGCCAGCAGTTCCCCGGGACAGGGGACGATCGAGCAGTACTTC. This gives the protein CASSSPGQGTIEQYF.

The chain couples TRBV18 to TRBJ2-3; TRBD2 matches 9 bases. Germline V gene data show CDR1 as KGHSH and CDR2 as LQKENI. The CDR3 totals 15 residues. V lost 6 bases and J lost 0; bases outside the gene matches: 4. In nucleotides, the CDR3 is TGTGCCAGCTCGACTAGCGGAGCTAGCACAGATACGCAGTATTTT. Amino acids: CASSTSGASTDTQYF.

The rearrangement uses TRBV5-1 and TRBJ2-3, with 10 nucleotides matching TRBD2. V trimming: 4 bases; J trimming: 1 base; junction bases outside the gene matches: 6. The CDR3 has 16 amino acids. Germline-derived CDR1 and CDR2 are SGHRS and YFSETQ. The CDR3 coding sequence is TGCGCCAGCAGCACACTAGCGGGACCAGGCACAGATACGCAGTATTTT. It is translated as CASSTLAGPGTDTQYF.

V gene TRBV18 combines with J gene TRBJ1-4; D is ambiguous. The V and J ends lost 4 bases and 8 bases respectively, with 20 bases between them. Germline V CDR1 and CDR2: KGHSH, LQKENI. The CDR3 loop spans 16 amino acids. CDR3 bases: TGTGCCAGCTCACGGGTTACAATGGCGATGAAAGAAAAACTGTTTTTT. The encoded protein is CASSRVTMAMKEKLFF. Looking up the rest from reference TRBV18 and TRBJ1-4 gives the full variable domain: NAGVMQNPRHLVRRRGQEARLRCSPMKGHSHVYWYRQLPEEGLKFMVYLQKENIIDESGMPKERFSAEFPKEGPSILRIQQVVRGDSAAYFCASSRVTMAMKEKLFFGSGTQLSVL.

V usage is TRBV28 and J usage is TRBJ2-5, with a weak D call TRBD1 (5 bases). Germline V CDR1 and CDR2: MDHEN, SYDVKM. The CDR3 runs to 17 residues. Trimming cost V 4 bases and J 5 bases, with 23 bases left between them. CDR3 loop: CASSSGPRNRPRETQYF. The CDR3 DNA reads as TGTGCCAGCAGTTCGGGCCCGCGCAACAGGCCTCGGGAGACCCAGTACTTC.

This chain connects TRBV30 to TRBJ1-6; 7 bases are shared with TRBD1. Losses at the gene ends were 4 bases for V and 5 bases for J; bases not matched to a gene: 5. The CDR3 length is 14 residues. Per germline, CDR1 GTSNPN and CDR2 SVGIG (reference sequence). The DNA of the CDR3 is TGTGCCTGGACCCATGGGACAGATAATTCACCCCTCCACTTT. Its translation is CAWTHGTDNSPLHF.

As for this clone: This same CDR3 is encoded by further DNA sequences in the sample. The chain employs TRBV28 and TRBJ2-7; D is perhaps TRBD1 (5 bases). CDR3 length: 13 residues. Deletions cut 5 bases from V and 2 bases from J, with 10 bases between. Germline CDR1 and CDR2: MDHEN and SYDVKM. In DNA, the CDR3 is TGTGCCAGCAGTCTCGGACATCCCTACGAGCAGTACTTC. It is translated as CASSLGHPYEQYF. Supplemented by reference TRBV28 and TRBJ2-7, the full variable domain reads DVKVTQSSRYLVKRTGEKVFLECVQDMDHENMFWYRQDPGLGLRLIYFSYDVKMKEKGDIPEGYSVSREKKERFSLILESASTNQTSMYLCASSLGHPYEQYFGPGTRLTVT.

This chain links TRBV5-6 with TRBJ2-2; D is perhaps TRBD2 (5 bases). Germline V gene data show CDR1 as SGHDT and CDR2 as YYEEEE. Trimming removed 0 bases at V and 1 base at J, with 10 bases between. The CDR3 is made up of 16 amino acids. The CDR3 bases are TGTGCCAGCAGCTTGGGCCCAGCGGTGAACACCGGGGAGCTGTTTTTT. Its translation is CASSLGPAVNTGELFF.

J is TRBJ2-7 and V is TRBV28, with a tentative D call TRBD1 (5 bases). Germline CDR1 and CDR2: MDHEN and SYDVKM. The CDR3 spans 15 residues. Trimming stripped 2 bases from V and 0 bases from J, with 11 bases between. This CDR3 reads CASSLTGPSSYEQYF. CDR3 nucleotides: TGTGCCAGCAGTTTAACAGGTCCTAGCTCCTACGAGCAGTACTTC.

The chain combines TRBV15 with TRBJ1-5; 9 bases match TRBD1. J gave up 11 bases and V 3 bases, and 11 bases lay outside the gene matches. Germline lookup yields CDR1 LNHNV and CDR2 YYDKDF (reference sequence). The CDR3 runs to 15 residues. CDR3 amino acids: CATSSISTGGVTQHF. The DNA of the CDR3 is TGTGCCACCAGCAGTATTTCGACAGGGGGGGTGACCCAGCATTTT.

This clone was counted once. This chain joins TRBV5-4 and TRBJ1-6, with D possibly matching TRBD1 (5 bases). Trimming removed 3 bases from V and 7 bases from J, with 14 bases in between. The germline V gene encodes CDR1 SGHNT and CDR2 YYREEE (reference sequence). The CDR3 is 15 amino acids. The CDR3 region has the DNA TGTGCCAGCAGCTCCGACAGTTGGGACAATTCACCCCTCCACTTT. It yields the protein CASSSDSWDNSPLHF.

As for this clone: Other DNA sequences in this sample translate to the same CDR3. CDR3 DNA sequence: TGTGCCAGCCTTGGGGGGGAGGGCACTGAAGCTTTCTTT. Residues: CASLGGEGTEAFF. This chain connects TRBV28 to TRBJ1-1; the D gene is possibly TRBD1 (5 bases). The CDR3 sequence is 13 residues long. V lost 8 bases, J lost 4 bases, and 14 bases lay in between. Germline V lookup: CDR1 MDHEN, CDR2 SYDVKM.

This chain connects TRBV5-4 to TRBJ1-2; D is uncertain. Trimming removed 0 bases from V and 2 bases from J, with 8 bases in between. The CDR3 covers 14 residues. Germline V gene lookup returns CDR1 SGHNT and CDR2 YYREEE (reference sequence). The CDR3 DNA is TGTGCCAGCAGCTTGGCCCAGGCCAACTATGGCTACACCTTC. This translates into CASSLAQANYGYTF.

The rearrangement links TRBV7-2 to TRBJ2-1; 10 bases align to TRBD2. The CDR3 length is 16 residues. Germline V CDR1 and CDR2: SGHTA, FQGNSA. V trimming: 6 bases; J trimming: 7 bases; junction bases outside the gene matches: 12. DNA of the CDR3: TGTGCCAGCAGAAGGACTAGCGGCACACGTTCGAATGAGCAGTTCTTC. Translation: CASRRTSGTRSNEQFF.

The chain employs TRBV5-8 and TRBJ2-1, with D uncertain. Germline V gene sequence: CDR1 SGHTS, CDR2 YDEGEE. Trimming took 3 bases from V and 8 from J, leaving 12 bases between them. The CDR3 runs to 13 residues. The CDR3 DNA is TGTGCCAGCAGCTCAGCCTCCGTCGATGAGCAGTTCTTC. Amino acids: CASSSASVDEQFF.